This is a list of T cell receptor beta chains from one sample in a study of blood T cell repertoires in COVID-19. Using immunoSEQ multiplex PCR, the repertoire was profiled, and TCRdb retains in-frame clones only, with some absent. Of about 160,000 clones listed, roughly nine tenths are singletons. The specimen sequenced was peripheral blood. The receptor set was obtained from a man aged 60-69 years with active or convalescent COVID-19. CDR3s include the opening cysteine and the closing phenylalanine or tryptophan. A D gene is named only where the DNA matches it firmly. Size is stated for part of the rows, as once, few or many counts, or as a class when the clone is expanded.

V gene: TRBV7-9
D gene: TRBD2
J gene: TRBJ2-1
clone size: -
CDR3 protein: CASSLGGSNYNEQFF
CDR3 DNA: TGTGCCAGCAGCTTAGGCGGGAGTAACTACAATGAGCAGTTCTTC

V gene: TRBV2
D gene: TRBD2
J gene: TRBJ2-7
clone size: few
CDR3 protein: CASKRELDEQYF
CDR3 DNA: TGTGCCAGCAAGCGGGAGCTCGACGAGCAGTACTTC

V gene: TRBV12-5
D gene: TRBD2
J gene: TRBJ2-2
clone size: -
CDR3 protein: CASGLVWSGGPHTGELFF
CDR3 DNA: TGTGCTAGTGGTTTGGTATGGTCGGGAGGGCCCCACACCGGGGAGCTGTTTTTT

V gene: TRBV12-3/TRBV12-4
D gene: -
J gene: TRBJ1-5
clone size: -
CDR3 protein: CASSFGGQPQHF
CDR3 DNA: TGTGCCAGCAGTTTCGGGGGGCAGCCCCAGCATTTT

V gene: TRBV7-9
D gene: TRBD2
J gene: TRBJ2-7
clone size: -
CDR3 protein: CASSLAGTSPSYEQYF
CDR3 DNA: TGTGCCAGCAGCTTAGCCGGGACTAGCCCGTCCTACGAGCAGTACTTC

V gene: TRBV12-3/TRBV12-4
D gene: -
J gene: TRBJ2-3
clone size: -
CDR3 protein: CASRASSTDTQYF
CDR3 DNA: TGTGCCAGCAGGGCTTCGAGCACAGATACGCAGTATTTT

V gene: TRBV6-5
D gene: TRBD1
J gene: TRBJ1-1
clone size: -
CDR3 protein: CASSYSPTGLTEAFF
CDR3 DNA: TGTGCCAGCAGTTACTCGCCGACAGGGCTCACTGAAGCTTTCTTT

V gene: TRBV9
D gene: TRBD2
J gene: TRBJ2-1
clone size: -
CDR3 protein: CASSSLAASYNEQFF
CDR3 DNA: TGTGCCAGCAGCTCCCTAGCGGCTTCCTACAATGAGCAGTTCTTC

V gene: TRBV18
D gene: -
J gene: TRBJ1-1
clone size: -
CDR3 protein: CASSPPTGSDTEAFF
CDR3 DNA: TGTGCCAGCTCACCACCGACAGGAAGCGACACTGAAGCTTTCTTT

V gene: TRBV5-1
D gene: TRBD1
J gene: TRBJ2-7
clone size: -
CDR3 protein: CASSFGTGGITYEQYF
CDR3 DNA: TGCGCCAGCAGCTTTGGGACAGGGGGCATTACCTACGAGCAGTACTTC

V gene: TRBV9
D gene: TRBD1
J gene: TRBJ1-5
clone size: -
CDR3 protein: CASSTGQGDQPQHF
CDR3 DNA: TGTGCCAGCAGCACCGGACAGGGTGACCAGCCCCAGCATTTT

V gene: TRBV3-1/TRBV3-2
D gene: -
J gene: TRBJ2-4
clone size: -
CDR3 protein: CASSQQTQNIQYF
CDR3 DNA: TGTGCCAGCAGCCAACAGACACAAAACATTCAGTACTTC

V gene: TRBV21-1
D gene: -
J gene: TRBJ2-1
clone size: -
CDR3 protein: CASSKVGQGGPSSYNEQFF
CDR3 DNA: TGTGCCAGCAGCAAAGTGGGACAGGGTGGTCCGAGCTCCTACAATGAGCAGTTCTTC

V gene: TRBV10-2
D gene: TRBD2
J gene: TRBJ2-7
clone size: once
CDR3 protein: CASSELGRDEQYF
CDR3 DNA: TGCGCCAGCAGTGAATTAGGGAGGGACGAGCAGTACTTC

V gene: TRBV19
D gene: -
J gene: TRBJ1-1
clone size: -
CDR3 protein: CASSIRAGGDTEAFF
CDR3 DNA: TGTGCCAGTAGTATAAGGGCAGGAGGGGATACTGAAGCTTTCTTT

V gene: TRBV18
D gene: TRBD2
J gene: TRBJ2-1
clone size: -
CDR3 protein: CASSPRNGGAIHEQFF
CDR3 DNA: TGTGCCAGCTCACCACGGAACGGGGGGGCCATTCATGAGCAGTTCTTC

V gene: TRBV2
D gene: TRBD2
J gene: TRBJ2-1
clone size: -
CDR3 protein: CASSEWSLAGNNEQFF
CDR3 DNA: TGTGCCAGCAGTGAATGGTCACTAGCGGGGAACAATGAGCAGTTCTTC

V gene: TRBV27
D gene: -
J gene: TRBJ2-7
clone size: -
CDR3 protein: CASSSGYEQYF
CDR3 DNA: TGTGCCAGCAGTTCCGGGTACGAGCAGTACTTC

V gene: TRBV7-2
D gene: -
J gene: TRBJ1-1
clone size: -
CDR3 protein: CASSLRPTGNTEAFF
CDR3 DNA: TGTGCCAGCAGCTTAAGGCCGACAGGTAACACTGAAGCTTTCTTT

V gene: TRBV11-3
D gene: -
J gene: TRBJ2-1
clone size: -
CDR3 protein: CASSLRGGGSGYNEQFF
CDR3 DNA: TGTGCCAGCAGCTTAAGGGGGGGTGGTAGCGGGTACAATGAGCAGTTCTTC

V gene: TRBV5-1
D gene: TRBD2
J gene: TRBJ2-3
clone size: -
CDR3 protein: CASSRTVAGVMSTDTQYF
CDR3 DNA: TGCGCCAGCAGCCGGACCGTAGCGGGAGTGATGAGCACAGATACGCAGTATTTT

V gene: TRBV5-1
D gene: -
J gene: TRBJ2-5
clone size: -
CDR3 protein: CASSSSGASQETQYF
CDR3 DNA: TGCGCCAGCAGCTCCTCAGGGGCTTCTCAAGAGACCCAGTACTTC

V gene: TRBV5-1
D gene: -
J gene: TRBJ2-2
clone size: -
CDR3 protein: CASSLAVQGAGELFF
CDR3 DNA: TGCGCCAGCAGCTTGGCGGTACAGGGCGCCGGGGAGCTGTTTTTT

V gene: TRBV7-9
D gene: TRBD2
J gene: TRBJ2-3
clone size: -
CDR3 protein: CASSQNSGGILDTQYF
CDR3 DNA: TGTGCCAGCAGCCAAAATAGCGGGGGGATTTTAGATACGCAGTATTTT

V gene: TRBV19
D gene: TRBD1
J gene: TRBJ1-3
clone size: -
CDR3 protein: CASRPTGGPTGNTIYF
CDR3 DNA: TGTGCCAGTAGGCCGACAGGGGGACCGACTGGAAACACCATATATTTT

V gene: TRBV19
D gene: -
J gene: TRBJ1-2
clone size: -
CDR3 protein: CASSISGGLANYGYTF
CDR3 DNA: TGTGCCAGTAGTATTTCTGGTGGCCTAGCTAACTATGGCTACACCTTC

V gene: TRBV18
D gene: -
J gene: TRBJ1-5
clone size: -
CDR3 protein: CASSLGDQPQHF
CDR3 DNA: TGTGCCAGCTCACTCGGGGATCAGCCCCAGCATTTT

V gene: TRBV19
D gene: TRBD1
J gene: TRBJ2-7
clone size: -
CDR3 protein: CASKGQLAYEQYF
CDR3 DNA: TGTGCCAGTAAGGGACAGCTGGCCTACGAGCAGTACTTC

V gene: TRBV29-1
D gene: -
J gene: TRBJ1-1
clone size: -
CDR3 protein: CSVEAGPEAFF
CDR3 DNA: TGCAGCGTTGAGGCAGGGCCTGAAGCTTTCTTT

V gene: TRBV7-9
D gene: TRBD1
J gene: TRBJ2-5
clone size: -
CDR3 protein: CASSPGQARQETQYF
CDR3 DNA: TGTGCCAGCAGCCCCGGACAGGCCCGTCAAGAGACCCAGTACTTC

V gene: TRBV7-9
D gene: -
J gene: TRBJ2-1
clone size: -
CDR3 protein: CASSLELAYNEQFF
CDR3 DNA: TGTGCCAGCAGCTTAGAGCTAGCCTACAATGAGCAGTTCTTC

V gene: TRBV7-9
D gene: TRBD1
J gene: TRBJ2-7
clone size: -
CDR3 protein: CASSLRGTGGYEQYF
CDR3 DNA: TGTGCCAGCAGCTTACGAGGGACAGGGGGCTACGAGCAGTACTTC

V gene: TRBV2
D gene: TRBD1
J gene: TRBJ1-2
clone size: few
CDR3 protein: CASSEAGTVYGYTF
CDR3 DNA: TGTGCCAGCAGTGAAGCGGGGACAGTCTATGGCTACACCTTC

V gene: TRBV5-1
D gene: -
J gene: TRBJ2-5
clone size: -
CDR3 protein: CASSLGQLQETQYF
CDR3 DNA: TGCGCCAGCAGCTTAGGACAGCTCCAAGAGACCCAGTACTTC

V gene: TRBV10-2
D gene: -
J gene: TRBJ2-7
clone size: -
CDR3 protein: CASSPQGYEQYF
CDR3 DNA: TGCGCCAGCAGTCCCCAGGGTTACGAGCAGTACTTC

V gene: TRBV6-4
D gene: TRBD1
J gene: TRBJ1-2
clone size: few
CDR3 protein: CASSAYRGDGYTF
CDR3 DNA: TGTGCCAGCAGTGCCTACAGGGGTGATGGCTACACCTTC

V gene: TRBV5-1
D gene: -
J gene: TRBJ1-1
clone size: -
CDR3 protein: CASSYGQNTEAFF
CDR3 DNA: TGCGCCAGCAGCTACGGACAGAACACTGAAGCTTTCTTT

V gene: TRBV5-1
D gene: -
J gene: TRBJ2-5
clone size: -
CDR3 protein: CASSDGQFQETQYF
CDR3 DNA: TGCGCCAGCAGCGACGGACAGTTCCAAGAGACCCAGTACTTC

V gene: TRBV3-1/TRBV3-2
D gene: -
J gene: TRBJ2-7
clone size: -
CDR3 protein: CASSLRTDHEQYF
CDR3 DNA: TGTGCCAGCAGCCTCCGGACAGATCACGAGCAGTACTTC

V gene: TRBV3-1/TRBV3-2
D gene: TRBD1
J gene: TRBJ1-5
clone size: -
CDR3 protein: CASSQGVGQVRNQPQHF
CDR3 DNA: TGTGCCAGCAGCCAAGGGGTAGGACAGGTACGGAATCAGCCCCAGCATTTT